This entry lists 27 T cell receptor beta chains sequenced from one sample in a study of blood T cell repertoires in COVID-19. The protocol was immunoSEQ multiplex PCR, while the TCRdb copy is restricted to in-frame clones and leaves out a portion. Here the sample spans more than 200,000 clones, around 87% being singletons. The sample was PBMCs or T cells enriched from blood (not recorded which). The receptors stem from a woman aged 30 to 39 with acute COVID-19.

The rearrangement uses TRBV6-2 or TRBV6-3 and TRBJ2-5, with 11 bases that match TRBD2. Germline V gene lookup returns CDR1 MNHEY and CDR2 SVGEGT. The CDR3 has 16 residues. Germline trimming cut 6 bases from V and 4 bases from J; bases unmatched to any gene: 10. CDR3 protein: CASSRTSGQRRETQYF. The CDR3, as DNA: TGTGCCAGCAGCCGGACTAGCGGGCAGCGGAGAGAGACCCAGTACTTC.

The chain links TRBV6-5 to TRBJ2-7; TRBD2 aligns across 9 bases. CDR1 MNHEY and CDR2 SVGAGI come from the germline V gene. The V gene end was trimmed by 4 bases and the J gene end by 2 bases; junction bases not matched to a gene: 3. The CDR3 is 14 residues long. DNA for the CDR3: TGTGCCAGCAGTTTAGCGGGAGAGACCTACGAGCAGTACTTC. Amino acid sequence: CASSLAGETYEQYF.

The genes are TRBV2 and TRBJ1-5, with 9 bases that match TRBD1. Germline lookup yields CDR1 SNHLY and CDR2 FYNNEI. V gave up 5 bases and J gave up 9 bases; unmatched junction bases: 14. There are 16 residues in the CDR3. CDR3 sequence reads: CASSSGQGRRGGPQHF. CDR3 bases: TGTGCCAGCAGTTCAGGACAGGGGCGACGAGGGGGGCCCCAGCATTTT. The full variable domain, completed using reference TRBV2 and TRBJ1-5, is EPEVTQTPSHQVTQMGQEVILRCVPISNHLYFYWYRQILGQKVEFLVSFYNNEISEKSEIFDDQFSVERPDGSNFTLKIRSTKLEDSAMYFCASSSGQGRRGGPQHFGDGTRLSIL.

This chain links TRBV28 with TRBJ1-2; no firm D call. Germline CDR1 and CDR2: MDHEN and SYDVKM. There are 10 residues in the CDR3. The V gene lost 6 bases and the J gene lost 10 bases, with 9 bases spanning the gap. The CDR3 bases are TGTGCCAGCAGCGAGGTCACCTACACCTTC. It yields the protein CASSEVTYTF.

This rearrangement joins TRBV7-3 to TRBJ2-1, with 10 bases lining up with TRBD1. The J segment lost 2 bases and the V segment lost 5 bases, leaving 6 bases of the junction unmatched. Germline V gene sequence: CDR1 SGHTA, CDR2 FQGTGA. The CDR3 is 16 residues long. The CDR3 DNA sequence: TGTGCCAGCAGCCCGACAGGGGGCGCCCCCTACAATGAGCAGTTCTTC. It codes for CASSPTGGAPYNEQFF.

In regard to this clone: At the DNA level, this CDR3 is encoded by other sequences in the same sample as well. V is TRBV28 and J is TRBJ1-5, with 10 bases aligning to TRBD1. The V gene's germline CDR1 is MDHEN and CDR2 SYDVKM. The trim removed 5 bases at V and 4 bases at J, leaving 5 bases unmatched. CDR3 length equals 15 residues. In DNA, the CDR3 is TGTGCCAGCAGTCTTGGACAGGGGGGTAATCAGCCCCAGCATTTT. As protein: CASSLGQGGNQPQHF.

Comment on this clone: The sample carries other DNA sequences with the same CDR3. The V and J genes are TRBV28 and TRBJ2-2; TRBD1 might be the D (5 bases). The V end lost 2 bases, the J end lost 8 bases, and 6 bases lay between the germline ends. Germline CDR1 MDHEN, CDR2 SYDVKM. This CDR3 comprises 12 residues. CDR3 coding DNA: TGTGCCAGCAGTTTAAGGGGAGGGGAGCTGTTTTTT. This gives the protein CASSLRGGELFF.

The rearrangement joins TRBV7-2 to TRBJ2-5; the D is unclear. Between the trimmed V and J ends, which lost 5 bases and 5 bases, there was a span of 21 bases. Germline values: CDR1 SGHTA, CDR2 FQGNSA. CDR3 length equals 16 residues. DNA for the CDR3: TGTGCCAGCAGCCTCCGACTTCTTACGGTGTGGGAGACCCAGTACTTC. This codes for CASSLRLLTVWETQYF.

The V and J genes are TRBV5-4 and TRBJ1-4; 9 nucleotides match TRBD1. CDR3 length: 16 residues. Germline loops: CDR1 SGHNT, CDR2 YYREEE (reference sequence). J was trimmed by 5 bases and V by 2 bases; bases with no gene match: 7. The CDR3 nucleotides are TGTGCCAGCAGCTTCCGGGACAGGGCACCGAATGAAAAACTGTTTTTT. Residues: CASSFRDRAPNEKLFF.

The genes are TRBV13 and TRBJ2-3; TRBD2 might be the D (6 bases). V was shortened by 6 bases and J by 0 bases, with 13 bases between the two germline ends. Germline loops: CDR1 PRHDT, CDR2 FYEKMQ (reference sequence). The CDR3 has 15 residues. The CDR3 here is CASSRRGTSTDTQYF. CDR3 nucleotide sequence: TGTGCCAGCAGTAGACGGGGGACTAGCACAGATACGCAGTATTTT.

CDR3 amino acids: CASSIMAGGFTLLQNTEAFF. As DNA, the CDR3 is TGTGCCAGTAGTATAATGGCAGGGGGGTTTACCCTTCTACAGAACACTGAAGCTTTCTTT. This chain links TRBV19 with TRBJ1-1; TRBD1 aligns across 7 bases. CDR1 and CDR2 from the germline V gene are LNHDA and SQIVND (reference sequence). The CDR3 length is 20 residues. J lost 1 base, V lost 2 bases, and 19 bases had no gene match.

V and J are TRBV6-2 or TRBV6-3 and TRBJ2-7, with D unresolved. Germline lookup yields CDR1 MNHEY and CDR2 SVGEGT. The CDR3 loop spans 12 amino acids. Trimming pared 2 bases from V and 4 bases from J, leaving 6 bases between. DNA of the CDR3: TGTGCCAGCAGTTACCCCCCATACGAGCAGTACTTC. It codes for CASSYPPYEQYF.

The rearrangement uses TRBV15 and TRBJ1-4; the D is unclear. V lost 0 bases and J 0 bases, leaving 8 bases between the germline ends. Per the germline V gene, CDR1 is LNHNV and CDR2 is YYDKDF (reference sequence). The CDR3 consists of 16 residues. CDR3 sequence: CATSRDPSSTNEKLFF. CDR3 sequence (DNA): TGTGCCACCAGCAGAGATCCCAGTTCAACTAATGAAAAACTGTTTTTT.

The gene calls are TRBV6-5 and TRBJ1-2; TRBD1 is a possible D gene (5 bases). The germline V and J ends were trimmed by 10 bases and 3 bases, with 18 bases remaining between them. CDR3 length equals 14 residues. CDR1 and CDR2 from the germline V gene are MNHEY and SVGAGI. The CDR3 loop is CATRSIGGDYGYTF. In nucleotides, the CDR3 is TGTGCCACCAGGAGCATTGGGGGGGACTATGGCTACACCTTC.

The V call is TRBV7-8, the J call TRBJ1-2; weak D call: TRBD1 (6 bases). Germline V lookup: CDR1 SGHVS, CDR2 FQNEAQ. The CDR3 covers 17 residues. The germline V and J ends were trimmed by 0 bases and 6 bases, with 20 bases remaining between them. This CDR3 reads CASSLAPGNNRADGYTF. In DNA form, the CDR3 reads TGTGCCAGCAGCTTAGCCCCTGGCAACAACAGGGCGGATGGCTACACCTTC.

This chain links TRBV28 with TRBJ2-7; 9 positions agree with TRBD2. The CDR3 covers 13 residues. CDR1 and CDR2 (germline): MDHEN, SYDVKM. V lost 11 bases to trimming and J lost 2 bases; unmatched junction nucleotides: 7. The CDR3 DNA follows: TGTGCCCGCGGGGGGGGGCGAGCCTACGAGCAGTACTTC. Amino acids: CARGGGRAYEQYF.

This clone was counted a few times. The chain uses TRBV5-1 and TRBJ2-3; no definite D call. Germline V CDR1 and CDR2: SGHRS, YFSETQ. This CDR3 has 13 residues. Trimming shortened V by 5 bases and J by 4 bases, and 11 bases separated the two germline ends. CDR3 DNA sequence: TGCGCCAGCAGTAATCCGGCGGCAGATACGCAGTATTTT. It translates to CASSNPAADTQYF.

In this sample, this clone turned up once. The CDR3 nucleotides read TGTGCCACCCAGGACAGACCTTATGGCTACACCTTC. This gives the protein CATQDRPYGYTF. The chain carries TRBV10-3 and TRBJ1-2; weak D call: TRBD1 (6 bases). Between the trimmed V and J ends, which lost 10 bases and 5 bases, there was a span of 14 bases. CDR1 is ENHRY, CDR2 SYGVKD, per germline. This CDR3 has 12 residues.

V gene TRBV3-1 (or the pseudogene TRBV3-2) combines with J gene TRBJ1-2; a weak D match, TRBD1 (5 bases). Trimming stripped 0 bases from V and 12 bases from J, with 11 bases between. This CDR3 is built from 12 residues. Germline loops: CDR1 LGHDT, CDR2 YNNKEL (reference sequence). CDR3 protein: CASSQDRREHTF. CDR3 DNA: TGTGCCAGCAGCCAAGATCGCAGGGAACACACCTTC.

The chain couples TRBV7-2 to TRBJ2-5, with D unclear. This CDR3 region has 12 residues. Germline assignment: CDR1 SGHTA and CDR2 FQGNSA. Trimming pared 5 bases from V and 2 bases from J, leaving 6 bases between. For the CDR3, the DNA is TGTGCCAGCAGCCCTAGTCAAGAGACCCAGTACTTC. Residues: CASSPSQETQYF.

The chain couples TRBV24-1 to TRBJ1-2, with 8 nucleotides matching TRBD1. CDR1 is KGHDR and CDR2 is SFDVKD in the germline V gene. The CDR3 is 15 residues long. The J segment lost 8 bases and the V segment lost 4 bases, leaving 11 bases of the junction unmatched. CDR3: CATSDPGQGNVGYTF. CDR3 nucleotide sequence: TGTGCCACCAGTGACCCCGGACAGGGTAATGTCGGCTACACCTTC.

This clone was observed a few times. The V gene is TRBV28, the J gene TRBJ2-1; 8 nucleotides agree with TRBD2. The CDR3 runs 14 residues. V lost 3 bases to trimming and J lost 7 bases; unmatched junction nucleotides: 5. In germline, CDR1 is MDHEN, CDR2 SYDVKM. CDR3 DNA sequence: TGTGCCAGCAGTTTGTCGGGGGGGCCGAATGAGCAGTTCTTC. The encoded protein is CASSLSGGPNEQFF.

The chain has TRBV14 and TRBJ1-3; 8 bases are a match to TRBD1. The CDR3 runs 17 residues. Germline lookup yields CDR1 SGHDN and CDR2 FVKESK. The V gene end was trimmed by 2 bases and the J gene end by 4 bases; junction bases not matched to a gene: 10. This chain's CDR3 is CASSQLGQGLLGNTIYF. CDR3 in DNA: TGTGCCAGCAGCCAATTAGGACAGGGTCTACTCGGAAACACCATATATTTT.

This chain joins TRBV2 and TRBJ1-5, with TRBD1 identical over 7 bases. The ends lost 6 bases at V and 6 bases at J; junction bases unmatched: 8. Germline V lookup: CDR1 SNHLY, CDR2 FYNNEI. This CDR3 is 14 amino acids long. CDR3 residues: CASRETGVGQPQHF. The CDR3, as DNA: TGTGCCAGCAGGGAAACAGGGGTGGGTCAGCCCCAGCATTTT.

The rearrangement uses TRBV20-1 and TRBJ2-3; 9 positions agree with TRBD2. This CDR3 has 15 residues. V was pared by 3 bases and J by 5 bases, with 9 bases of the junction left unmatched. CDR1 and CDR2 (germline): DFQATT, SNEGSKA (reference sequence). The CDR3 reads CSASRVAGVIDTQYF. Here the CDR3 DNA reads TGCAGTGCTAGTAGGGTAGCGGGAGTGATAGATACGCAGTATTTT.

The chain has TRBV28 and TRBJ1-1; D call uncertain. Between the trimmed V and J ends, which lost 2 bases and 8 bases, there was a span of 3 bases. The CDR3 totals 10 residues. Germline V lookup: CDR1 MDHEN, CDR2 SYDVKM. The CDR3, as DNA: TGTGCCAGCAGTTTAGGCGAAGCTTTCTTT. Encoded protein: CASSLGEAFF.

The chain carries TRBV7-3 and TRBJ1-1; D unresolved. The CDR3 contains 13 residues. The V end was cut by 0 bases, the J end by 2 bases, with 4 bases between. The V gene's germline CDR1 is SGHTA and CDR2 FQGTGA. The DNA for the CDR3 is TGTGCCAGCAGCTTAACGGCCAACACTGAAGCTTTCTTT. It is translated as CASSLTANTEAFF.